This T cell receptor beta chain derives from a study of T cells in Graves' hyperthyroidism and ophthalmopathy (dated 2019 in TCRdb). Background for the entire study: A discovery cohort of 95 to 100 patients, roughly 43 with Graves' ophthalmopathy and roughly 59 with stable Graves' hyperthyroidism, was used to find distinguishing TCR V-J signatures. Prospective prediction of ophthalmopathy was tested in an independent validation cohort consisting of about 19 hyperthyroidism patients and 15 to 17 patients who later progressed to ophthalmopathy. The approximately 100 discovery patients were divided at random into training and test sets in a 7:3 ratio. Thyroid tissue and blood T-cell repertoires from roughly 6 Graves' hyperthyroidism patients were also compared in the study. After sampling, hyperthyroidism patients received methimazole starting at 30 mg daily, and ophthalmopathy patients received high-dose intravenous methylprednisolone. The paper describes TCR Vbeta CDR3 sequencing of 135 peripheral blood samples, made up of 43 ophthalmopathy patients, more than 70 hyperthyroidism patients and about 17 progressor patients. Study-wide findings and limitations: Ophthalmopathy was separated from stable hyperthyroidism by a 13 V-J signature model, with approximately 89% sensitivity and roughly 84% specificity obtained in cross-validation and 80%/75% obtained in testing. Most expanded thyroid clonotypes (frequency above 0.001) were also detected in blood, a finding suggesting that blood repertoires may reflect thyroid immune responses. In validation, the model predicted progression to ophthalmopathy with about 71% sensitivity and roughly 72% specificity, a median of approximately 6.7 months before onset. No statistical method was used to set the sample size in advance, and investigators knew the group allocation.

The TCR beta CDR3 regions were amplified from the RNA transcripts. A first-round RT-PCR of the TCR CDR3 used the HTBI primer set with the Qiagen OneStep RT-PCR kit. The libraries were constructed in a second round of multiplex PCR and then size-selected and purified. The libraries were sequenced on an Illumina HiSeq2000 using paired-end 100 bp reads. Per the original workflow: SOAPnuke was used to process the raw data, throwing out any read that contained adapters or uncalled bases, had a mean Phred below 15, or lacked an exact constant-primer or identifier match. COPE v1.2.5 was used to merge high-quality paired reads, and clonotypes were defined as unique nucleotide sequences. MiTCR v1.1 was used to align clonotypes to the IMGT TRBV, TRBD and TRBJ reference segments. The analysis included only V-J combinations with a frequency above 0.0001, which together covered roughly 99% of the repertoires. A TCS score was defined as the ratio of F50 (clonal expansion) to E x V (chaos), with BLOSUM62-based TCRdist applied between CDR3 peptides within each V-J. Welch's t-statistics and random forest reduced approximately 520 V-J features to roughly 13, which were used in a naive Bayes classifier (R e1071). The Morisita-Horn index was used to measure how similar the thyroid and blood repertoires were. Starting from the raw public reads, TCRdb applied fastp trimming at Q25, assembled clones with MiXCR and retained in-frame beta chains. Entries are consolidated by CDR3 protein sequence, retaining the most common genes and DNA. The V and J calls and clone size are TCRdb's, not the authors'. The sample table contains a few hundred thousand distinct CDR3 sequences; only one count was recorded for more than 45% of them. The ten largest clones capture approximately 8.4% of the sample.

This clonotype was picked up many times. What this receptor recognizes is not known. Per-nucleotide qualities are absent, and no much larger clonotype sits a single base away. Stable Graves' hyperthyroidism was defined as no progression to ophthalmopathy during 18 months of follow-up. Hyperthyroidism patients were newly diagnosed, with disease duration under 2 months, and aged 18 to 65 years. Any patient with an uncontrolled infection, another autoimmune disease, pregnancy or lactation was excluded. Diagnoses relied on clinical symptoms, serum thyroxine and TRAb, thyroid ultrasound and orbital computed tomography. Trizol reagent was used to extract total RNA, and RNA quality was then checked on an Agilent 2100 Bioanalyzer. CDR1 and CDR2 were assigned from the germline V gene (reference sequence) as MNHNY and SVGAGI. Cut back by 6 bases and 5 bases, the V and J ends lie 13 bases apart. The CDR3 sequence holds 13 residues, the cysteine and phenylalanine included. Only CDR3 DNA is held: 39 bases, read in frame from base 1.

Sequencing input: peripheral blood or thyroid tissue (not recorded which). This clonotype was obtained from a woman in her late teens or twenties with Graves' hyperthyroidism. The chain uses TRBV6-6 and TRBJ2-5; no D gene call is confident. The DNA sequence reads TGTGCCAGCAGAATAGGCGTGGGCGAGACCCAGTACTTC. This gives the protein CASRIGVGETQYF.